This T cell receptor (beta chain) came from a study of patients and donors after allogeneic stem cell transplantation. In TCRdb, the RT-PCR reads were re-called with MiXCR into one record per CDR3 protein. Of fewer than 25,000 distinct CDR3 sequences in the sample, roughly 4.5% were seen once. Germline V gene data show CDR1 as MNHEY and CDR2 as SMNVEV (reference sequence). Trimming took 6 bases from V and 2 from J; bases not matched to a gene: 2. CDR3 size: 15 residues. V gene TRBV27 combines with J gene TRBJ2-1, with 12 bases that match TRBD2. The specimen sequenced was blood, either unsorted or a sorted T cell fraction (not recorded which). The clonotype was recovered from a human donor who was either an allogeneic HSCT recipient or a stem cell or donor lymphocyte infusion donor (not recorded which). It is not recorded whose cells these are; they may come from a transplant donor. CDR3 loop: CASRASGGAYNEQFF. Here the CDR3 DNA reads TGTGCCAGCAGGGCTAGCGGGGGGGCCTACAATGAGCAGTTCTTC.